These T cell receptor beta chains were read from a single sample in a study of T cells in Graves' hyperthyroidism and ophthalmopathy. TCRdb independently ran MiXCR on the multiplex PCR reads; one entry per CDR3 protein. The sample carries around 480,000 distinct CDR3 sequences, approximately 15% recorded once. Sequencing was performed on blood. The receptors originated from a woman in her late teens or twenties with Graves' hyperthyroidism. Each CDR3 is given with its conserved first and last residue. The D gene is left open where the match is weak. Where a row states a size, it is once, few, many or the class of an expanded clone; other rows omit it.

DNA: TGTGCCAGCAGCCGCCCCCGAGCAGGCAATGAGCAGTTCTTC; CDR3: CASSRPRAGNEQFF; size: few; D: NA; V: TRBV11-3; J: TRBJ2-1
DNA: TGCGCCAGCAGCAACCCTAGAGGGGACAGGGAAATTCATCAGCAGTACTTC; CDR3: CASSNPRGDREIHQQYF; size: few; D: TRBD1; V: TRBV10-1; J: TRBJ2-7
DNA: TGTGCCAGCAACCTGGGGGGGCTGGGGAGTAAAGATACGCAGTATTTT; CDR3: CASNLGGLGSKDTQYF; size: many; D: NA; V: TRBV28; J: TRBJ2-3
DNA: TGTGCCAGCAGCCAAGCTGGGCACCCCACCGGGGAGCTGTTTTTT; CDR3: CASSQAGHPTGELFF; size: few; D: NA; V: TRBV3-1; J: TRBJ2-2
DNA: TGTGCCAGCAGTTTAAAGGGGGAGCAGTTCTTC; CDR3: CASSLKGEQFF; size: few; D: NA; V: TRBV12-3/TRBV12-4; J: TRBJ2-1
DNA: TGTGCCAGCAGTGAACTGGACTATGCGAACACCGGGGAGCTGTTTTTT; CDR3: CASSELDYANTGELFF; size: many; D: NA; V: TRBV2; J: TRBJ2-2
DNA: TGTGCCAGCAGACCGAACCTCGGGACAGGGGGCCACGAGCAGTACTTC; CDR3: CASRPNLGTGGHEQYF; size: many; D: TRBD1; V: TRBV12-3/TRBV12-4; J: TRBJ2-7
DNA: TGTGCCAGCACCAGCTCCTATAATTCACCCCTCCACTTT; CDR3: CASTSSYNSPLHF; size: many; D: NA; V: TRBV2; J: TRBJ1-6
DNA: TGCGCCAGCAGCCCGGGTCTTGGTGGTACGCAGTATTTT; CDR3: CASSPGLGGTQYF; size: many; D: NA; V: TRBV5-1; J: TRBJ2-3
DNA: TGTGCCAGTAGTCCACTGGGGACTAGCGGGATTAATGAGCAGTTCTTC; CDR3: CASSPLGTSGINEQFF; size: few; D: TRBD2; V: TRBV19; J: TRBJ2-1
DNA: TGTGCCAGCAGCACCCTGGGGGCTAGCGGGACCACACGTTACAATGAGCAGTTCTTC; CDR3: CASSTLGASGTTRYNEQFF; size: many; D: TRBD2; V: TRBV7-3; J: TRBJ2-1
DNA: TGTGCCAGCAGTCCGTTACAGGCGGGGAACACTGAAGCTTTCTTT; CDR3: CASSPLQAGNTEAFF; size: many; D: NA; V: TRBV27; J: TRBJ1-1
DNA: TGTGCCACCAGTGGAACAGACATTTCCTCTGGGGCCAACGTCCTGACTTTC; CDR3: CATSGTDISSGANVLTF; size: many; D: NA; V: TRBV24-1; J: TRBJ2-6
DNA: TGTGCCAGCACCCTAGAGGGCCATACGCAGTATTTT; CDR3: CASTLEGHTQYF; size: many; D: NA; V: TRBV6-2/TRBV6-3; J: TRBJ2-3
DNA: TGTGCCAGTAGTATAGGAGGGCGGGACAGCCTAGTAAACATTCAGTACTTC; CDR3: CASSIGGRDSLVNIQYF; size: NA; D: NA; V: TRBV19; J: TRBJ2-4
DNA: TGCGCCAGCAGCCCTCTAGCGGGAGGGACAAGGACCGGGGAGCTGTTTTTT; CDR3: CASSPLAGGTRTGELFF; size: few; D: TRBD2; V: TRBV4-1; J: TRBJ2-2
DNA: TGCAGTGCTAGAGAATCGGGAAAGGTCTACAATGAGCAGTTCTTC; CDR3: CSARESGKVYNEQFF; size: NA; D: NA; V: TRBV20-1; J: TRBJ2-1
DNA: TGCAGCGTGGATGGGGCGACTAGCGGGAGGGGAGCAGATACGCAGTATTTT; CDR3: CSVDGATSGRGADTQYF; size: NA; D: TRBD2; V: TRBV29-1; J: TRBJ2-3
DNA: TGTGCCAGCAGCCTAGTAGGGGAGGGCCGAGGTGAGCAGTTCTTC; CDR3: CASSLVGEGRGEQFF; size: NA; D: TRBD2; V: TRBV9; J: TRBJ2-1
DNA: TGTGCCAGCACCATTAGCGGCGCGAACACCGGGGAGCTGTTTTTT; CDR3: CASTISGANTGELFF; size: once; D: NA; V: TRBV2; J: TRBJ2-2
DNA: TGTGCCAGCAGTCCCGGGACAGGGAGATCCTACGAGCAGTACTTC; CDR3: CASSPGTGRSYEQYF; size: many; D: TRBD1; V: TRBV12-3/TRBV12-4; J: TRBJ2-7
DNA: TGTGCCAGCACGCCGGGACTAGATACCGGGGAGCTGTTTTTT; CDR3: CASTPGLDTGELFF; size: many; D: TRBD2; V: TRBV10-3; J: TRBJ2-2
DNA: TGCAGTGCTACTTTTAGCGGGAGTTCAACAGATACGCAGTATTTT; CDR3: CSATFSGSSTDTQYF; size: NA; D: TRBD2; V: TRBV20-1; J: TRBJ2-3
DNA: TGTGCCAGCAGTAACACACTAGCGGGAGGGCAAGAGACCCAGTACTTC; CDR3: CASSNTLAGGQETQYF; size: NA; D: TRBD2; V: TRBV2; J: TRBJ2-5
DNA: TGTGCCGGGCGGACAGGACCTAGCACAGATACGCAGTATTTT; CDR3: CAGRTGPSTDTQYF; size: few; D: TRBD1; V: TRBV2; J: TRBJ2-3
DNA: TGTGCCAGCAGTTTATTAGGACAGGGGCGCATCCTAAACTATGGCTACACCTTC; CDR3: CASSLLGQGRILNYGYTF; size: many; D: TRBD1; V: TRBV27; J: TRBJ1-2
DNA: TGTGCCAGCAGTCTAACGGGACGGGCGTACAATGAGCAGTTCTTC; CDR3: CASSLTGRAYNEQFF; size: many; D: NA; V: TRBV12-3/TRBV12-4; J: TRBJ2-1
DNA: TGTGCCAGCAGTTACTCGTGGCGGCACAATCAGCCCCAGCATTTT; CDR3: CASSYSWRHNQPQHF; size: few; D: NA; V: TRBV6-6; J: TRBJ1-5
DNA: TGTGCCAGCAGTCCGAGCGGGAGGCCCATAGGATCGTTCTTC; CDR3: CASSPSGRPIGSFF; size: many; D: TRBD2; V: TRBV11-2; J: TRBJ2-1
DNA: TGTGCCAGCAGTTTACAGATCCAGCCCCAGCATTTT; CDR3: CASSLQIQPQHF; size: many; D: NA; V: TRBV12-3/TRBV12-4; J: TRBJ1-5
DNA: TGTGCCAGCAGCTTTGCCTCCGGGGGGGAGCAGTACTTC; CDR3: CASSFASGGEQYF; size: many; D: TRBD2; V: TRBV7-3; J: TRBJ2-7
DNA: TGTGCCAGTAGTATCCTAGCGAATGAGCAGTTCTTC; CDR3: CASSILANEQFF; size: NA; D: NA; V: TRBV19; J: TRBJ2-1
DNA: TGCGCCAGCAGCTTGACAGGGGGCTGGGCCGCGACCACAGATACGCAGTATTTT; CDR3: CASSLTGGWAATTDTQYF; size: NA; D: TRBD1; V: TRBV5-1; J: TRBJ2-3
DNA: TGTGCCAGTAGTATAGTACGGGGGCAGCCCCAGCATTTT; CDR3: CASSIVRGQPQHF; size: few; D: NA; V: TRBV19; J: TRBJ1-5
DNA: TGTGCCTTAGACAGGGCCTACGAGCAGTACTTC; CDR3: CALDRAYEQYF; size: few; D: TRBD1; V: TRBV30; J: TRBJ2-7
DNA: TGTGCCAGCAGCCGTACCGGGACTAGCGGGAGTGAGCAGTACTTC; CDR3: CASSRTGTSGSEQYF; size: NA; D: TRBD2; V: TRBV28; J: TRBJ2-7
DNA: TGTCCCTGGAGACAGGGGCCTGAAGCCTTCTTT; CDR3: CPWRQGPEAFF; size: NA; D: TRBD1; V: TRBV30; J: TRBJ1-1
DNA: TGTGCCAGTAAGGCAGGGAGGAATGAGCAGTTCTTC; CDR3: CASKAGRNEQFF; size: many; D: NA; V: TRBV19; J: TRBJ2-1
DNA: TGTGCCAGCAGCCAAGAGTGGGGCAGTCCCTCTGGGGCCAACGTCCCGACTTTC; CDR3: CASSQEWGSPSGANVPTF; size: NA; D: NA; V: TRBV3-1; J: TRBJ2-6
DNA: TGCGCCAGCAGCCATCGAGCCCCTCCGGGGACTGAAGCTTTCTTT; CDR3: CASSHRAPPGTEAFF; size: NA; D: NA; V: TRBV4-1; J: TRBJ1-1
DNA: TGTGCCAGCAGCTTGTGGTCAGACAATGAGCAGTTCTTC; CDR3: CASSLWSDNEQFF; size: few; D: NA; V: TRBV5-5; J: TRBJ2-1
DNA: TGCGCCAGCAGCTTTGGTAGCGGGAGTCGCACAGATACGCAGTATTTT; CDR3: CASSFGSGSRTDTQYF; size: many; D: TRBD2; V: TRBV5-1; J: TRBJ2-3
DNA: TGTGCCAGCGGGTATGCCCTAGAGGAGACCCAGTACTTC; CDR3: CASGYALEETQYF; size: few; D: NA; V: TRBV27; J: TRBJ2-5
DNA: TGTGCCACCAGCAGAGGGCTAGCGGGAGGGCGAGGGCGCAATGAGCAGTTCTTC; CDR3: CATSRGLAGGRGRNEQFF; size: many; D: TRBD2; V: TRBV15; J: TRBJ2-1